The source of this TCR beta chain is a study of T cells in Graves' hyperthyroidism and ophthalmopathy. Points from the study as a whole: Ophthalmopathy was identified by the model a median around 6.9 months ahead of onset.

A few counts support this clonotype. The antigen is undetermined. CDR1 is SGHTA, CDR2 FQGNSA, per germline. Between the trimmed V and J ends, which lost 4 bases and 16 bases, there was a span of 14 bases. CDR3 length equals 11 residues. Amplified TCR beta CDR3 regions derived from RNA transcripts. RT-PCR in the first round (using the HTBI primer set) targeted the TCR CDR3. TCRdb called the multiplex PCR reads again in MiXCR, with one record for every CDR3 protein. The profile covers roughly 500,000 distinct CDR3 sequences, with about 15% appearing a single time and more than 4.5% taken by the ten largest. A patient was excluded if there was uncontrolled infection, other autoimmune disease, pregnancy or lactation.

The chain carries TRBV7-2 and TRBJ1-3; weak D call: TRBD1 (5 bases). Sample: blood. The TCR originated in a woman in her twenties or thirties with Graves' hyperthyroidism that later progressed to Graves' ophthalmopathy. Here the CDR3 DNA reads TGTGCCAGCAGCTCCGGGACTAGCATCTATTTT. Its protein product is CASSSGTSIYF.